These 21 T cell receptor beta chains were all obtained from the same sample, sequenced in a study of cytomegalovirus exposure and HLA in healthy donors. With 60 Vbeta and 13 Jbeta primers, the PCR was carried out. Method: immunoSEQ multiplex PCR; TCRdb's copy keeps in-frame clones and lacks some. Here the sample spans around 170,000 clones, 70% to 80% being singletons. Material for sequencing was PBMCs. These receptors were collected from a man aged 40-55 years in good health and CMV-seronegative.

V usage is TRBV5-1 and J usage is TRBJ2-3; perhaps TRBD2 as D (6 bases). CDR1 and CDR2 from the germline V gene are SGHRS and YFSETQ. V gave up 6 bases and J gave up 2 bases, with 22 bases separating them. The CDR3 is 17 residues long. The CDR3 region is CASKLTPLSGITDTQYF. The CDR3 coding sequence is TGCGCCAGCAAGCTTACCCCCCTTAGCGGAATCACAGATACGCAGTATTTT.

The V gene is TRBV5-1, the J gene TRBJ1-2; D is unclear. The germline V gene has CDR1 SGHRS and CDR2 YFSETQ. This CDR3 has 12 residues. The ends were cut back, 7 bases at V and 7 bases at J, with 14 bases in the middle. The CDR3 bases are TGCGCCAGCGCATCCTACGGTGGTGGCTACACCTTC. This encodes CASASYGGGYTF.

This clone has only one observation. The rearrangement links TRBV6-5 to TRBJ1-1, with D perhaps TRBD1 (6 bases). CDR1 MNHEY and CDR2 SVGAGI come from the germline V gene. The CDR3 covers 11 residues. Between the trimmed V and J ends, which lost 6 bases and 7 bases, there was a span of 9 bases. The CDR3 region is CASSRDNEAFF. The DNA for the CDR3 is TGTGCCAGCAGCCGGGACAATGAAGCTTTCTTT.

A few counts support this clone. This chain links TRBV15 with TRBJ1-5, with a possible D match to TRBD1 (6 bases). V gave up 3 bases and J gave up 7 bases, with 13 bases separating them. The CDR3 extends over 14 amino acids. Germline V lookup: CDR1 LNHNV, CDR2 YYDKDF (reference sequence). The CDR3: CATSRAAGAQPQHF. DNA for the CDR3: TGTGCCACCAGCAGGGCGGCAGGGGCCCAGCCCCAGCATTTT.

The chain recombines TRBV30 with TRBJ2-3, with D perhaps TRBD2 (6 bases). V was trimmed by 1 base and J by 1 base, leaving 9 bases between them. The length of the CDR3 is 14 residues. Germline lookup yields CDR1 GTSNPN and CDR2 SVGIG (reference sequence). CDR3 protein: CAWSGGLRTDTQYF. The CDR3 DNA is TGTGCCTGGAGTGGGGGACTGCGCACAGATACGCAGTATTTT.

This clone appeared a few times. The V gene is TRBV9, the J gene TRBJ1-3, with D perhaps TRBD1 (6 bases). The CDR3 extends over 15 amino acids. V was trimmed by 4 bases and J by 4 bases, leaving 15 bases between them. The germline V gene encodes CDR1 SGDLS and CDR2 YYNGEE. CDR3 coding DNA: TGTGCCAGCAGCCCCGAGACAGGAGTGGGAAACACCATATATTTT. It specifies CASSPETGVGNTIYF. Variable domain in full (rest from reference TRBV9 and TRBJ1-3): DSGVTQTPKHLITATGQRVTLRCSPRSGDLSVYWYQQSLDQGLQFLIQYYNGEERAKGNILERFSAQQFPDLHSELNLSSLELGDSALYFCASSPETGVGNTIYFGEGSWLTVV.

In this sample, this clone turned up a few times. The V and J genes are TRBV30 and TRBJ1-4; D is uncertain. V lost 2 bases to trimming and J lost 8 bases, with 9 bases between them. Germline V gives CDR1 GTSNPN, CDR2 SVGIG (reference sequence). There are 12 residues in the CDR3. CDR3: CAWSPTGEKLFF. CDR3 DNA: TGTGCCTGGAGTCCGACGGGGGAAAAACTGTTTTTT.

This clone turned up a few times. The chain recombines TRBV5-1 with TRBJ2-1; D gene unclear. CDR3 size: 16 residues. Germline V gene sequence: CDR1 SGHRS, CDR2 YFSETQ. Trimming shortened V by 0 bases and J by 2 bases, and 12 bases separated the two germline ends. CDR3 DNA: TGCGCCAGCAGCTTGGTGGGCCGGCCTCCCTACAATGAGCAGTTCTTC. Protein sequence: CASSLVGRPPYNEQFF.

This chain connects TRBV7-6 to TRBJ2-1; 8 bases are shared with TRBD1. Trimming cost V 4 bases and J 5 bases; bases outside gene matches: 4. Germline values: CDR1 SGHVS, CDR2 FNYEAQ. The CDR3 length is 14 residues. CDR3 in amino acids: CASSSGTGNNEQFF. CDR3 bases: TGTGCCAGCAGCTCCGGGACAGGAAACAATGAGCAGTTCTTC. Full variable domain (missing parts from reference TRBV7-6 and TRBJ2-1): GAGVSQSPRYKVTKRGQDVALRCDPISGHVSLYWYRQALGQGPEFLTYFNYEAQQDKSGLPNDRFSAERPEGSISTLTIQRTEQRDSAMYRCASSSGTGNNEQFFGPGTRLTVL.

The V gene is TRBV6-1, the J gene TRBJ2-7, with 9 nucleotides matching TRBD1. CDR1 is MNHNS, CDR2 SASEGT, per germline. The CDR3 loop spans 14 amino acids. Trimming took 6 bases from V and 4 from J; bases not matched to a gene: 7. The CDR3 coding sequence is TGTGCCAGCAGACCCGGGACAGGGATTTACGAGCAGTACTTC. The encoded protein is CASRPGTGIYEQYF.

The chain has TRBV5-1 and TRBJ2-3; TRBD2 aligns across 11 bases. The CDR3 is 17 residues long. In germline, CDR1 is SGHRS, CDR2 YFSETQ. Losses at the gene ends were 0 bases for V and 6 bases for J; bases not matched to a gene: 9. CDR3 DNA sequence: TGCGCCAGCAGCTTGGAGGGACTAGCGGTTTTCAAGGATACGCAGTATTTT. This codes for CASSLEGLAVFKDTQYF.

This clone was counted only a few times. The chain links TRBV5-1 to TRBJ2-3, with TRBD1 matching over 9 bases. The junction had 4 bases not matched to a gene; V was cut back by 5 bases and J by 3 bases. Germline V gene lookup returns CDR1 SGHRS and CDR2 YFSETQ. The CDR3 spans 14 residues. In DNA form, the CDR3 reads TGCGCCAGCAGGACCGGGACAGGGACAGATACGCAGTATTTT. This codes for CASRTGTGTDTQYF.

This sequence joins TRBV15 and TRBJ2-3; D gene unclear. Germline loops: CDR1 LNHNV, CDR2 YYDKDF (reference sequence). V gave up 5 bases and J gave up 4 bases, with 13 bases separating them. The CDR3 is made up of 14 amino acids. This CDR3 is CATSPLRGSDTQYF. The CDR3 DNA sequence: TGTGCCACCAGCCCCTTGAGAGGATCAGATACGCAGTATTTT.

The rearrangement joins TRBV7-9 to TRBJ2-1, with D possibly being TRBD2 (6 bases). This CDR3 spans 14 amino acids. Germline-derived CDR1 and CDR2 are SEHNR and FQNEAQ (reference sequence). Deletions cut 5 bases from V and 4 bases from J, with 12 bases between. CDR3 region: CASSATGDYNEQFF. CDR3 nucleotides: TGTGCCAGCAGCGCTACGGGGGATTACAATGAGCAGTTCTTC.

The J gene is TRBJ2-1, the V gene TRBV27; D perhaps matches TRBD2 (6 bases). Looked up from germline, CDR1 is MNHEY and CDR2 is SMNVEV (reference sequence). This CDR3 contains 16 residues. The ends were cut back, 4 bases at V and 9 bases at J, with 22 bases in the middle. The CDR3 DNA follows: TGTGCCAGCAGTTCCAACGGCGGGACCGTATTGGGTGAGCAGTTCTTC. Amino acid sequence: CASSSNGGTVLGEQFF.

The gene calls are TRBV30 and TRBJ2-5; 9 bases map to TRBD2. The CDR3 is 14 residues long. J gave up 3 bases and V 5 bases, and 7 bases lay outside the gene matches. Germline V gene data show CDR1 as GTSNPN and CDR2 as SVGIG (reference sequence). The CDR3 DNA follows: TGTGCCTGGGGAAGGGGACTAGCCGAAGAGACCCAGTACTTC. Its translation is CAWGRGLAEETQYF.

This chain links TRBV6-1 with TRBJ2-5, with 10 positions matching TRBD2. With the DNA end fitting TRBJ2-7 better, the J assignment may be wrong. Germline CDR1 MNHNS, CDR2 SASEGT. This CDR3 contains 13 residues. CDR3 sequence: CASRGLAEYEQYF. The DNA of the CDR3 is TGTGCCAGCCGAGGACTAGCGGAGTACGAGCAGTACTTC.

The CDR3, as DNA: TGCGCCAGCAGTCTGACAGGGGGCACCAATCAGCCCCAGCATTTT. Amino acids: CASSLTGGTNQPQHF. This chain connects TRBV5-1 to TRBJ1-5; 10 bases fit TRBD1. The CDR3 covers 15 residues. Germline V gene data show CDR1 as SGHRS and CDR2 as YFSETQ. V lost 5 bases and J lost 3; bases outside the gene matches: 5.

The J gene is TRBJ2-1, the V gene TRBV11-2; 16 nucleotides align to TRBD2. The V gene end was trimmed by 6 bases and the J gene end by 1 base; junction bases not matched to a gene: 9. The CDR3 is made up of 19 amino acids. The germline CDR1 and CDR2 sequences are SGHAT and FQNNGV. The CDR3, as DNA: TGTGCCAGCAGAAGGGGACTAGCGGGAGGGCCCAAATCCTACAATGAGCAGTTCTTC. This codes for CASRRGLAGGPKSYNEQFF.

The chain couples TRBV28 to TRBJ1-3, with 9 bases identical to TRBD1. This CDR3 is 18 amino acids long. J lost 3 bases, V lost 4 bases, and 13 bases had no gene match. Germline assignment: CDR1 MDHEN and CDR2 SYDVKM. CDR3 nucleotide sequence: TGTGCCAGCAGTTCCGTCCCGGGACAGGGATACCTTGGAAACACCATATATTTT. Its translation is CASSSVPGQGYLGNTIYF.

The CDR3 DNA follows: TGTGCCAGCAGTGTTAATAGAGATAGCAATCAGCCCCAGCATTTT. Translated: CASSVNRDSNQPQHF. This rearrangement joins TRBV2 to TRBJ1-5; no definite D call. CDR3 length: 15 amino acids. Deletions cut 4 bases from V and 0 bases from J, with 10 bases between. Germline V lookup: CDR1 SNHLY, CDR2 FYNNEI. Full variable domain (missing parts from reference TRBV2 and TRBJ1-5): EPEVTQTPSHQVTQMGQEVILRCVPISNHLYFYWYRQILGQKVEFLVSFYNNEISEKSEIFDDQFSVERPDGSNFTLKIRSTKLEDSAMYFCASSVNRDSNQPQHFGDGTRLSIL.